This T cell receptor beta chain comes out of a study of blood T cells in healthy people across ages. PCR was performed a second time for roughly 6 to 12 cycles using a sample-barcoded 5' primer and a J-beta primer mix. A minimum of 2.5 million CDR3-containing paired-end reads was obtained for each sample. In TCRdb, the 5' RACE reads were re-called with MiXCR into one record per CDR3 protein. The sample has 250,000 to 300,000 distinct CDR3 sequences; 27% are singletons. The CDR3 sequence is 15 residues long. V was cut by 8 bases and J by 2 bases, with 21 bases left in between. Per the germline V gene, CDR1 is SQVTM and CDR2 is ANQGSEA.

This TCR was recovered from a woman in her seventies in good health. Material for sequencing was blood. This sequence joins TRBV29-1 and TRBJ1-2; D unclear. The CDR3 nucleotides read TGCAGCCCAACGACCGGTGTCGAACCCAACTATGGCTACACCTTC. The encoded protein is CSPTTGVEPNYGYTF.